Following are 24 T cell receptor beta chains from one sample sequenced in a study of blood T cell repertoires in COVID-19. Only in-frame clones appear in the TCRdb table, and some are missing; sequencing was by immunoSEQ multiplex PCR. The sample yields approximately 290,000 clones, approximately 83% seen once. Sequencing used PBMCs or T cells enriched from blood (not recorded which). Source of these receptors: a woman aged 25 to 45 who had recovered from COVID-19.

About this clone itself: This sample also contains other DNA sequences that code for the same CDR3. The genes are TRBV18 and TRBJ1-2; the match to TRBD1 covers 7 bases. Germline assignment: CDR1 KGHSH and CDR2 LQKENI. The CDR3 runs to 14 residues. V lost 3 bases and J lost 2; bases outside the gene matches: 3. The CDR3 reads CASSPGTANYGYTF. The CDR3 DNA is TGTGCCAGCTCACCTGGGACAGCGAACTATGGCTACACCTTC.

The chain joins TRBV6-5 to TRBJ2-2; 7 bases match TRBD1. The CDR3 loop spans 15 amino acids. The ends lost 6 bases at V and 1 base at J; junction bases unmatched: 5. Germline values: CDR1 MNHEY, CDR2 SVGAGI. CDR3 nucleotide sequence: TGTGCCAGCAGGAAAGGGACAGAGAACACCGGGGAGCTGTTTTTT. Translated, it gives CASRKGTENTGELFF.

V usage is TRBV28 and J usage is TRBJ2-7; D is possibly TRBD2 (5 bases). The CDR3 has 15 residues. Germline V gene data show CDR1 as MDHEN and CDR2 as SYDVKM. Trimming took 5 bases from V and 2 from J, leaving 16 bases between them. The chain's CDR3 is CASSVGGSIPYEQYF. As DNA, the CDR3 is TGTGCCAGCAGTGTAGGAGGTAGCATTCCCTACGAGCAGTACTTC.

The CDR3 DNA reads as TGTGCCAGCAGCACCGATGAGGGAGTAAGGGTCACAGATACGCAGTATTTT. Translating it yields CASSTDEGVRVTDTQYF. This sequence joins TRBV7-8 and TRBJ2-3, with TRBD2 as a possible D gene (5 bases). V lost 5 bases to trimming and J lost 2 bases, with 20 bases between them. CDR1 SGHVS and CDR2 FQNEAQ come from the germline V gene. The CDR3 length is 17 residues.

The gene calls are TRBV19 and TRBJ2-5; D is perhaps TRBD1 (5 bases). Trimming removed 4 bases from V and 5 bases from J, with 14 bases in between. Germline V gene data show CDR1 as LNHDA and CDR2 as SQIVND (reference sequence). The CDR3 is 14 amino acids. CDR3 in amino acids: CASSSLTASETQYF. The CDR3 DNA reads as TGTGCCAGTAGTAGTTTGACAGCCTCGGAGACCCAGTACTTC.

This chain connects TRBV2 to TRBJ2-7; D might be TRBD1 (5 bases). This CDR3 is built from 16 residues. V was trimmed by 6 bases and J by 0 bases, leaving 18 bases between them. The germline gives CDR1 SNHLY, CDR2 FYNNEI. The CDR3 coding sequence is TGTGCCAGCAGCCCTAACAGGACCAGGTTCTCCTACGAGCAGTACTTC. The encoded protein is CASSPNRTRFSYEQYF.

This chain links TRBV7-2 with TRBJ1-2, with D uncertain. V was trimmed by 0 bases and J by 0 bases, leaving 11 bases between them. Germline values: CDR1 SGHTA, CDR2 FQGNSA. The CDR3 is 16 residues long. The CDR3 nucleotides read TGTGCCAGCAGCTTAGCCACCACCTCGGCTAACTATGGCTACACCTTC. Translation: CASSLATTSANYGYTF. Supplemented by reference TRBV7-2 and TRBJ1-2, the full variable domain reads GAGVSQSPSNKVTEKGKDVELRCDPISGHTALYWYRQSLGQGLEFLIYFQGNSAPDKSGLPSDRFSAERTGGSVSTLTIQRTQQEDSAVYLCASSLATTSANYGYTFGSGTRLTVV.

To note about this clone: Other DNA sequences in this specimen translate into the identical CDR3. The V gene is TRBV5-8, the J gene TRBJ2-1, with TRBD2 matching 11 bases. Germline values: CDR1 SGHTS, CDR2 YDEGEE. This CDR3 is 15 amino acids long. V lost 0 bases, J lost 4 bases, and 0 bases stayed unmatched. This CDR3 is CASSLGTSGYNEQFF. CDR3 nucleotide sequence: TGTGCCAGCAGCTTGGGGACTAGCGGGTACAATGAGCAGTTCTTC.

The chain has TRBV28 and TRBJ1-4; 9 nucleotides match TRBD1. With 3 bases clipped from V and 5 bases from J, the junction kept 1 base outside the gene matches. The CDR3 extends over 14 amino acids. Germline values: CDR1 MDHEN, CDR2 SYDVKM. The CDR3 DNA sequence: TGTGCCAGCAGTTTCGACAGGGGGAATGAAAAACTGTTTTTT. This translates into CASSFDRGNEKLFF.

The rearrangement links TRBV29-1 to TRBJ1-2, with 8 bases matching TRBD1. Germline V lookup: CDR1 SQVTM, CDR2 ANQGSEA. Losses at the gene ends were 0 bases for V and 7 bases for J; bases not matched to a gene: 10. CDR3 length equals 15 residues. The DNA of the CDR3 is TGCAGCGTTGAAGATCGGGGCAGGGGGCTCGGTGGCTACACCTTC. This codes for CSVEDRGRGLGGYTF.

In its sample, this clone was seen a few times. One end of the junction does not line up with germline, which may come from a read error. The chain recombines TRBV7-6 with TRBJ1-3, with a weak D call TRBD1 (5 bases). The germline V gene encodes CDR1 SGHVS and CDR2 FNYEAQ. The CDR3 runs to 20 residues. CDR3 protein: CASRLEGSGYGGTSGNTIYF. The CDR3, as DNA: TGTGCCAGCAGATTAGAGGGGTCGGGTTACGGGGGGACTTCTGGAAACACCATATATTTT.

This chain connects TRBV6-4 to TRBJ1-2, with 12 bases that match TRBD1. The germline gives CDR1 MRHNA, CDR2 SNTAGT. The trim removed 4 bases at V and 7 bases at J, leaving 4 bases unmatched. The CDR3 sequence is 14 residues long. The CDR3 coding sequence is TGTGCCAGCAGTGGCGGGACAGGGGGCTTTGGCTACACCTTC. Its translation: CASSGGTGGFGYTF.

The chain is built from TRBV10-3 and TRBJ2-7; D is undetermined. The germline gives CDR1 ENHRY, CDR2 SYGVKD. The V end was cut by 6 bases, the J end by 0 bases, with 9 bases between. The length of the CDR3 is 13 residues. The CDR3 region has the DNA TGTGCCATCAGAACAGAGTCCTCCTACGAGCAGTACTTC. Protein: CAIRTESSYEQYF.

This clone has only a few counts. Other nucleotide sequences in the sample specify the same CDR3. The chain employs TRBV3-1 (or the pseudogene TRBV3-2) and TRBJ1-6; the match to TRBD1 covers 9 bases. CDR3 length: 14 amino acids. J was trimmed by 8 bases and V by 4 bases; bases with no gene match: 3. Germline CDR1 is LGHDT and CDR2 is YNNKEL (reference sequence). For the CDR3, the DNA is TGTGCCAGCAGCCCGGGACAGGGAGATTCACCCCTCCACTTT. Translated: CASSPGQGDSPLHF.

This sequence joins TRBV21-1 and TRBJ1-5; the table's TRBD1 call for D was not verified on the DNA. TRBV21-1 is flagged as a pseudogene. CDR3 size: 18 residues. The CDR3 region has the DNA TGTGCCAGCAGCCAAAAGGGCAGGCCGGGACAGGGCCAGCAGCCCCAGCATTTT. This sequence encodes CASSQKGRPGQGQQPQHF.

The genes are TRBV3-1 (or the pseudogene TRBV3-2) and TRBJ1-3; tentative D call: TRBD1 (5 bases). Germline V gene data show CDR1 as LGHDT and CDR2 as YNNKEL (reference sequence). Trimming pared 2 bases from V and 2 bases from J, leaving 13 bases between. The CDR3 has 16 residues. The CDR3 DNA follows: TGTGCCAGCAGCCAACCCGACAGACGGACTGGAAACACCATATATTTT. Its protein is CASSQPDRRTGNTIYF.

V gene TRBV6-5 combines with J gene TRBJ1-1; TRBD1 matches 11 bases. This CDR3 is 15 amino acids long. V was pared by 4 bases and J by 4 bases, with 5 bases of the junction left unmatched. Germline CDR1 reads MNHEY; CDR2 reads SVGAGI. CDR3 amino acids: CASSFFGTGGTEAFF. The CDR3 bases are TGTGCCAGCAGTTTTTTTGGGACAGGGGGCACTGAAGCTTTCTTT.

The rearrangement links TRBV4-2 to TRBJ1-1; D remains ambiguous. Germline CDR1 and CDR2: LGHNA and YNFKEQ. The CDR3 runs to 13 residues. Trimming removed 0 bases from V and 4 bases from J, with 6 bases in between. The CDR3 reads CASSQDRSTEAFF. The CDR3 nucleotides read TGTGCCAGCAGCCAAGATCGGAGCACTGAAGCTTTCTTT.

This sequence joins TRBV19 and TRBJ2-1, with 7 bases aligning to TRBD1. This CDR3 is 12 amino acids long. In germline, CDR1 is LNHDA, CDR2 SQIVND (reference sequence). Trimming at V came to 7 bases and at J to 5 bases, leaving 2 bases not matched to a gene. The CDR3 coding sequence is TGTGCCAGTAAGGGGACAGACAATGAGCAGTTCTTC. Translation gives CASKGTDNEQFF. The complete variable domain, with remaining parts taken from reference TRBV19 and TRBJ2-1, reads DGGITQSPKYLFRKEGQNVTLSCEQNLNHDAMYWYRQDPGQGLRLIYYSQIVNDFQKGDIAEGYSVSREKKESFPLTVTSAQKNPTAFYLCASKGTDNEQFFGPGTRLTVL.

The J gene is TRBJ2-3, the V gene TRBV9; 7 nucleotides line up with TRBD1. V shed 3 bases, J shed 8 bases, and the junction held 12 bases outside the gene matches. Germline CDR1 SGDLS, CDR2 YYNGEE. The CDR3 totals 15 residues. The CDR3 loop is CASSERTGPDRTQYF. The CDR3 nucleotides read TGTGCCAGCAGCGAACGGACAGGTCCCGACCGTACGCAGTATTTT.

V usage is TRBV5-1 and J usage is TRBJ1-1, with a weak D call TRBD1 (6 bases). Germline V gene lookup returns CDR1 SGHRS and CDR2 YFSETQ. With 0 bases removed from V and 8 bases from J, the gap between germline ends came to 14 bases. The CDR3 length is 14 residues. The CDR3 DNA reads TGCGCCAGCAGCTTGGACAGGGCTATACCCGAAGCTTTCTTT. Translation: CASSLDRAIPEAFF.

This chain uses TRBV6-5 with TRBJ2-7; D not resolved. This CDR3 spans 11 amino acids. Germline CDR1 reads MNHEY; CDR2 reads SVGAGI. Trimming left V 6 bases short and J 4 bases short, with 7 bases between. CDR3 DNA sequence: TGTGCCAGCAGATTAAATTACGAGCAGTACTTC. Protein product: CASRLNYEQYF.

This clone occurred a few times. V gene TRBV7-9 combines with J gene TRBJ1-6; 7 bases agree with TRBD1. CDR3 length: 17 residues. Germline assignment: CDR1 SEHNR and CDR2 FQNEAQ (reference sequence). The ends lost 0 bases at V and 5 bases at J; junction bases unmatched: 7. The CDR3 sequence is CASSLAGRGFNNSPLHF. DNA for the CDR3: TGTGCCAGCAGCTTAGCGGGCAGGGGGTTCAATAATTCACCCCTCCACTTT.

J is TRBJ2-5 and V is TRBV18, with 8 bases that match TRBD2. With 6 bases clipped from V and 4 bases from J, the junction kept 16 bases outside the gene matches. CDR3 length: 17 amino acids. Germline CDR1 and CDR2: KGHSH and LQKENI. For the CDR3, the DNA is TGTGCCAGCTCTCCTAGCGGGTTGCTCAGAGTGGCAGAGACCCAGTACTTC. Protein product: CASSPSGLLRVAETQYF.